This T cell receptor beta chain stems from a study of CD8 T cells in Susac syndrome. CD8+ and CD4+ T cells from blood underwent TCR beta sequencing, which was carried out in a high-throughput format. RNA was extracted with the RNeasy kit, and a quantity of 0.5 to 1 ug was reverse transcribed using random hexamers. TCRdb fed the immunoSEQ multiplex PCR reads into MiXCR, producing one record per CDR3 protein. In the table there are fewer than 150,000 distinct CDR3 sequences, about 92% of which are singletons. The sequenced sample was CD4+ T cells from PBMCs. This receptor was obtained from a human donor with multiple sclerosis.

The CDR3 protein is CSASVMKPEARREKLFF. CDR3 bases: TGCAGTGCTAGTGTCATGAAGCCTGAGGCACGACGTGAAAAACTGTTTTTT. The gene calls are TRBV20-1 and TRBJ1-4; no firm D call. Germline-derived CDR1 and CDR2 are DFQATT and SNEGSKA (reference sequence). V lost 3 bases and J lost 7, with 24 bases in between. The CDR3 runs 17 residues.